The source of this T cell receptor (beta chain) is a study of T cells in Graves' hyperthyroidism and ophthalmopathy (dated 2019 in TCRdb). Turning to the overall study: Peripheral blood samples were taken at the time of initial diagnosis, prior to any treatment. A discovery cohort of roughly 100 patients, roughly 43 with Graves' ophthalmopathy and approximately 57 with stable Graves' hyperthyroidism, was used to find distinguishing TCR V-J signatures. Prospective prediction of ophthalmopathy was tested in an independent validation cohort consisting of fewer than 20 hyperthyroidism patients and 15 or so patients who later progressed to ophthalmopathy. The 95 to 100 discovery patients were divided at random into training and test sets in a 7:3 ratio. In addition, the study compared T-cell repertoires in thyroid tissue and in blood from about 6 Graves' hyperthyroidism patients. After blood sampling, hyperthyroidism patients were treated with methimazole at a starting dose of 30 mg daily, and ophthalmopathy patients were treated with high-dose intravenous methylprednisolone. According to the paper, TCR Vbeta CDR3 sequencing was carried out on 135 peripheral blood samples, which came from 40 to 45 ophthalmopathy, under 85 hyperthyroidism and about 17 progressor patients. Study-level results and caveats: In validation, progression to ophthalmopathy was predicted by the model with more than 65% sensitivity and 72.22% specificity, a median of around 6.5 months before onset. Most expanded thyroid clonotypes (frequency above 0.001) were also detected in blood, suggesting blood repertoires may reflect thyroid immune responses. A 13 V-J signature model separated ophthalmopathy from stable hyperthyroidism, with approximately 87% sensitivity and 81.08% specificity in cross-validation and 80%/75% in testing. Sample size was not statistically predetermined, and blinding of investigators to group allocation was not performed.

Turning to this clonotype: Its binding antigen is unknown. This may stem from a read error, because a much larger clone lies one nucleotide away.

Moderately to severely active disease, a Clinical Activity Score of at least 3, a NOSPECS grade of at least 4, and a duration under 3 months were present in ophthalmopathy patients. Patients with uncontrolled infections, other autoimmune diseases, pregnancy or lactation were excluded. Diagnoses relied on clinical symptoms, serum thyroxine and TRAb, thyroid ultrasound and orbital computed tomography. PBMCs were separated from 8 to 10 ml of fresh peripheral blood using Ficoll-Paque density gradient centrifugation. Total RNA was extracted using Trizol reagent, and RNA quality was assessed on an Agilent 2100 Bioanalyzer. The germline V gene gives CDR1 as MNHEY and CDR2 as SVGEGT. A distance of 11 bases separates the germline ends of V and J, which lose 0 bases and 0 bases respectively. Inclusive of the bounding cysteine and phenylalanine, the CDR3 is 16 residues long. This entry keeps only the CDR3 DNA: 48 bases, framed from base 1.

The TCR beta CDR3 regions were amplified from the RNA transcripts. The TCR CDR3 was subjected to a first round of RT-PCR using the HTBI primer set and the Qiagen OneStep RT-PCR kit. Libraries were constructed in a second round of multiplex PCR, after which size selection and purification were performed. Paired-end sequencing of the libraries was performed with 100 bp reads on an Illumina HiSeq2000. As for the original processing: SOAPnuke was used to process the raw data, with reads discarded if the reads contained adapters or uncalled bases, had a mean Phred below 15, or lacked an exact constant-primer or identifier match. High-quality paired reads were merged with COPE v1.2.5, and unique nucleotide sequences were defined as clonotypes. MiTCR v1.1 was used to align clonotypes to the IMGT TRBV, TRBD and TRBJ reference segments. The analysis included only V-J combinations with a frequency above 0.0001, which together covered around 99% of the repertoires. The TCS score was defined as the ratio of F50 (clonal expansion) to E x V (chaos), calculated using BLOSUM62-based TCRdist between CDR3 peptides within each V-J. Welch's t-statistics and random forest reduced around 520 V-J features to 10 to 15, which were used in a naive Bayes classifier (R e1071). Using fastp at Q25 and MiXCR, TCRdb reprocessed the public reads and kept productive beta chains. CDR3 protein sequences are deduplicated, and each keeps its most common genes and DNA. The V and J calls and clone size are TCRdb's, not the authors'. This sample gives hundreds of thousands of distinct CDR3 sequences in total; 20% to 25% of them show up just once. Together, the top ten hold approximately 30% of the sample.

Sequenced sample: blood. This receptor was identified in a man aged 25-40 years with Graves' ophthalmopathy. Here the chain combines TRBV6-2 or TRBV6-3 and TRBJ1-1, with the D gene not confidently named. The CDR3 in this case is CASSYSEIEVNTEAFF. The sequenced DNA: TGTGCCAGCAGTTACTCGGAAATCGAGGTGAACACTGAAGCTTTCTTT.